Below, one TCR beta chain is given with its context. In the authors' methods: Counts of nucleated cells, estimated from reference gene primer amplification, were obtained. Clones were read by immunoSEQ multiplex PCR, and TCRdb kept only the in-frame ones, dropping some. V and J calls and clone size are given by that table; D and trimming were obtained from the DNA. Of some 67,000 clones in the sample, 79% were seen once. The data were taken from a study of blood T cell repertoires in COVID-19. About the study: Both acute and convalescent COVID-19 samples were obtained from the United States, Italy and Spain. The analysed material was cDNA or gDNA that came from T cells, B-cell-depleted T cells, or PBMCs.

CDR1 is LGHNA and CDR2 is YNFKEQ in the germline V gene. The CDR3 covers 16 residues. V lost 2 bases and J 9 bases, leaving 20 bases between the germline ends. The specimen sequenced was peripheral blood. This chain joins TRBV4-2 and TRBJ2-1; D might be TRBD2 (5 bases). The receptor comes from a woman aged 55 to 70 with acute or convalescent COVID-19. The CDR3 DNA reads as TGTGCCAGCAGCCAATTAGAGGGTATTTTATCGGGTGAGCAGTTCTTC. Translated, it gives CASSQLEGILSGEQFF.